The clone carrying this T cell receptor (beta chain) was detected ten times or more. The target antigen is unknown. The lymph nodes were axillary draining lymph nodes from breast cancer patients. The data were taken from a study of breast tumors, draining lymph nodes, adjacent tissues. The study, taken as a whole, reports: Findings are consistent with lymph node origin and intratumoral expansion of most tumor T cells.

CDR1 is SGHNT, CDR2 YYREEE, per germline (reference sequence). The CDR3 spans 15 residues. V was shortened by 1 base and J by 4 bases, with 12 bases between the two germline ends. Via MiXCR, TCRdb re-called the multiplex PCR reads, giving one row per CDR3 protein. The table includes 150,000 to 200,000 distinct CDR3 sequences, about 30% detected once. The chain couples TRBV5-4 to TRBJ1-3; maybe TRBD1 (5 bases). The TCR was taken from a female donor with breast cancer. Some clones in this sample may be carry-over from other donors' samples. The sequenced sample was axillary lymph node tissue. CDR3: CASSLIGGTGNTIYF. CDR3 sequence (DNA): TGTGCCAGCAGCTTGATCGGGGGAACCGGAAACACCATATATTTT.